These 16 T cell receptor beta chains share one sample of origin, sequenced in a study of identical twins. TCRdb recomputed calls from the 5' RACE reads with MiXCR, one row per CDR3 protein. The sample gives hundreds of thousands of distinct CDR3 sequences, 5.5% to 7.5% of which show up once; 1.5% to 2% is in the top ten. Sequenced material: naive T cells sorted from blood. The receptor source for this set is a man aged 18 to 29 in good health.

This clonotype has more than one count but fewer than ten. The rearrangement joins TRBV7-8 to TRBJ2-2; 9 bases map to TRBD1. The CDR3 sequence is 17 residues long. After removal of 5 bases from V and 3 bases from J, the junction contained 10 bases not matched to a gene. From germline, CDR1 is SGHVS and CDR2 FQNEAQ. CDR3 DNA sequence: TGTGCCAGCAGCCAGGGACCGGGACAGGGTTACACCGGGGAGCTGTTTTTT. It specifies CASSQGPGQGYTGELFF.

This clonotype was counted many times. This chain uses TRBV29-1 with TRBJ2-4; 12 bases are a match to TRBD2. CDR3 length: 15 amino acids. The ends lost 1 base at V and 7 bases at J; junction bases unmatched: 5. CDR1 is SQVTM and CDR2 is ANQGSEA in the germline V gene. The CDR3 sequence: CSVEGGLAGGNIQYF. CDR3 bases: TGCAGCGTTGAAGGGGGTCTAGCGGGAGGGAACATTCAGTACTTC.

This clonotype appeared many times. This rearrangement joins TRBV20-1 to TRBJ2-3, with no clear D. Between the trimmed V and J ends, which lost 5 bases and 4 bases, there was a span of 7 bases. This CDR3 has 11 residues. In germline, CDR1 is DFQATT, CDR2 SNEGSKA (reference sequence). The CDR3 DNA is TGCAGTGCTTCGGTTGCAGATACGCAGTATTTT. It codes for CSASVADTQYF.

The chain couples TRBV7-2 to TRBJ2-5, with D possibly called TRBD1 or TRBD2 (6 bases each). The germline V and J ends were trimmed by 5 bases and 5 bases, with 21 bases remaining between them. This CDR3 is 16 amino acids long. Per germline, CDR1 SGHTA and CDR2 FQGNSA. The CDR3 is CASSLKRGTSRETQYF. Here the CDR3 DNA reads TGTGCCAGCAGCCTCAAAAGGGGGACTTCCCGGGAGACCCAGTACTTC.

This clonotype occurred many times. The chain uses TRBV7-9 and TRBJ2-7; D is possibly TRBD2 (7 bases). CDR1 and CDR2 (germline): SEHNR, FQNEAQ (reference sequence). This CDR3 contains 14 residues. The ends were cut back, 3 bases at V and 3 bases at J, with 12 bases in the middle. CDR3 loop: CASSLAGAVYEQYF. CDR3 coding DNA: TGTGCCAGCAGCTTGGCGGGGGCAGTCTACGAGCAGTACTTC.

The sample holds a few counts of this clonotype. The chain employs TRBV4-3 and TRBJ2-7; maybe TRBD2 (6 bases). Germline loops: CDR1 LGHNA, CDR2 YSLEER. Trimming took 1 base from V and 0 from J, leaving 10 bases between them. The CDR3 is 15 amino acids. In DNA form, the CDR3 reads TGCGCCAGCAGCCAAGGATCTAGCGACTCCTACGAGCAGTACTTC. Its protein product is CASSQGSSDSYEQYF.

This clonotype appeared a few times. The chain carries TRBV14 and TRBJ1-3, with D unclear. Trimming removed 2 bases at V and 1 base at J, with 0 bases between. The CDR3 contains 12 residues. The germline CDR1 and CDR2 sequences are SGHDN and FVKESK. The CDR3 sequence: CASSQSGNTIYF. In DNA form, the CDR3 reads TGTGCCAGCAGCCAATCTGGAAACACCATATATTTT.

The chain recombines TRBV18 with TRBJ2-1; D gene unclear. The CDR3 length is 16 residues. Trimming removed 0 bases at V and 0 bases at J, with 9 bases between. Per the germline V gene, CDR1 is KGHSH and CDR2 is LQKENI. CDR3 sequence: CASSPPSMGSYNEQFF. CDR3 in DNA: TGTGCCAGCTCACCACCGTCAATGGGCTCCTACAATGAGCAGTTCTTC. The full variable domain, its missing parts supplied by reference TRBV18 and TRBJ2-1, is NAGVMQNPRHLVRRRGQEARLRCSPMKGHSHVYWYRQLPEEGLKFMVYLQKENIIDESGMPKERFSAEFPKEGPSILRIQQVVRGDSAAYFCASSPPSMGSYNEQFFGPGTRLTVL.

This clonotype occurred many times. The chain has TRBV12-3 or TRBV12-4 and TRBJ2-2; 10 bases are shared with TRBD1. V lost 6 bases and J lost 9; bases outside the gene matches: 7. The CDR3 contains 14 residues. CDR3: CASSPSTGGRELFF. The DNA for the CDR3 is TGTGCCAGCAGCCCGTCGACAGGGGGCCGGGAGCTGTTTTTT.

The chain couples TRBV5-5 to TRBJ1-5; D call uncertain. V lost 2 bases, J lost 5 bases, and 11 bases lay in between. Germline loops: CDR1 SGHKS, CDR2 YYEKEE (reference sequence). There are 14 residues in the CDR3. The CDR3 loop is CASSFGNEYQPQHF. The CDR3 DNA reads TGTGCCAGCAGCTTCGGGAACGAATATCAGCCCCAGCATTTT.

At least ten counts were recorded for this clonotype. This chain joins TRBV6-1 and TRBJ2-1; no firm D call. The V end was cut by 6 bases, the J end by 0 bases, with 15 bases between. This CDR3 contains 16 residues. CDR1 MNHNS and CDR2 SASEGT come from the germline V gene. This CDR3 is CASRKALGRSYNEQFF. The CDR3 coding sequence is TGTGCCAGCAGAAAAGCACTGGGCCGCTCCTACAATGAGCAGTTCTTC.

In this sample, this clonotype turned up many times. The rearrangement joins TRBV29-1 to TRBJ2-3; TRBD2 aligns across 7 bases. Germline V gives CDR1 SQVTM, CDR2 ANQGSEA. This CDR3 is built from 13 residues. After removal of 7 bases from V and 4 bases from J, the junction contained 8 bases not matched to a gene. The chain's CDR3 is CSAGEGEADTQYF. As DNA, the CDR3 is TGCAGCGCGGGGGAGGGAGAGGCAGATACGCAGTATTTT.

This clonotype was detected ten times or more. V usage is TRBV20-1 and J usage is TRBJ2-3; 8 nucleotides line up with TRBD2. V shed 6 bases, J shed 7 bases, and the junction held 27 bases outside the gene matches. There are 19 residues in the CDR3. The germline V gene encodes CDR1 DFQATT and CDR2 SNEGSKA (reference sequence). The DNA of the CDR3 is TGCAGTGCCCCAGGATTTGCCAGCGGGGGAACCGACCTGATGAATACGCAGTATTTT. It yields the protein CSAPGFASGGTDLMNTQYF.

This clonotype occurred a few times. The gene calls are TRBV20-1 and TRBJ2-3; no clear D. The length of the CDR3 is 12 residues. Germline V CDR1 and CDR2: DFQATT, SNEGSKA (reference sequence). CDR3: CSPGRGQDTQYF. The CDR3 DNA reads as TGCAGCCCTGGGCGAGGTCAGGATACGCAGTATTTT.

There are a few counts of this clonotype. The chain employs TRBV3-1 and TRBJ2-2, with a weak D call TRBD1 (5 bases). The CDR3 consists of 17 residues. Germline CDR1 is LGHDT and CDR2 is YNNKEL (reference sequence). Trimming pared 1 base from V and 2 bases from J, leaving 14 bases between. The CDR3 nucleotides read TGTGCCAGCAGCCAAGGTCAGGGCTCAACAAACACCGGGGAGCTGTTTTTT. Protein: CASSQGQGSTNTGELFF.

This CDR3 is CASSSNSREIEQYF. The CDR3 nucleotides are TGTGCCAGCAGTTCAAATAGCAGGGAGATAGAGCAGTACTTC. The chain uses TRBV28 and TRBJ2-7; D is tentatively TRBD1 or TRBD2 (5 bases each). This CDR3 contains 14 residues. The V end lost 4 bases, the J end lost 7 bases, and 17 bases lay between the germline ends. Germline V CDR1 and CDR2: MDHEN, SYDVKM.